The 16 T cell receptor beta chains presented below share a single source sample, sequenced in a study of blood T cell repertoires in COVID-19. Profiling relied on immunoSEQ multiplex PCR, and the TCRdb table lists in-frame clones only, not all of them. The sample lists around 110,000 clones; roughly 85% were seen once. The sequencing sample was made of peripheral blood. These receptors originate from a man in his forties with acute or convalescent COVID-19.

This chain joins TRBV4-1 and TRBJ2-1; 8 positions agree with TRBD1. The CDR3 runs to 17 residues. V trimming: 1 base; J trimming: 7 bases; junction bases outside the gene matches: 12. The germline V gene encodes CDR1 MGHRA and CDR2 YSYEKL. In nucleotides, the CDR3 is TGCGCCAGCAGCCAAGCGGCCCCGGGACAGGCTTTAAATGAGCAGTTCTTC. This encodes CASSQAAPGQALNEQFF.

This clone was seen a single time. The genes are TRBV19 and TRBJ1-4; TRBD1 matches at 10 bases. J gave up 6 bases and V 5 bases, and 3 bases lay outside the gene matches. This CDR3 spans 14 amino acids. CDR1 is LNHDA, CDR2 SQIVND, per germline (reference sequence). The CDR3 is CASSLGTGDEKLFF. The CDR3 nucleotides read TGTGCCAGTAGTCTCGGGACAGGGGATGAAAAACTGTTTTTT.

The rearrangement uses TRBV27 and TRBJ1-6; 11 bases match TRBD1. Germline CDR1 MNHEY, CDR2 SMNVEV (reference sequence). This CDR3 has 15 residues. V dropped 2 bases and J dropped 10; count of bases not matched to a gene: 4. DNA for the CDR3: TGTGCCAGCAGTTTAGTCGGACAGGGGGCCTCACCCCTCCACTTT. The encoded protein is CASSLVGQGASPLHF.

CDR3 nucleotide sequence: TGTGCCAGCAGACCCGGGGAATACACCATATATTTT. This encodes CASRPGEYTIYF. This chain connects TRBV12-3 or TRBV12-4 to TRBJ1-3; D not resolved. The CDR3 extends over 12 amino acids. V dropped 6 bases and J dropped 8 bases, with 11 bases sitting between them.

The V gene is TRBV7-6, the J gene TRBJ2-3, with 11 bases aligning to TRBD2. The length of the CDR3 is 20 residues. V gave up 0 bases and J gave up 0 bases; unmatched junction bases: 11. CDR1 SGHVS and CDR2 FNYEAQ come from the germline V gene. The chain's CDR3 is CASSLALGLAGGDSTDTQYF. CDR3 in DNA: TGTGCCAGCAGCTTAGCGCTAGGGCTAGCGGGAGGAGATAGCACAGATACGCAGTATTTT.

The rearrangement uses TRBV18 and TRBJ2-4; D is perhaps TRBD1 (6 bases). Germline CDR1 is KGHSH and CDR2 is LQKENI. V was trimmed by 0 bases and J by 3 bases, leaving 24 bases between them. The length of the CDR3 is 20 residues. CDR3 residues: CASSPPKRGGSDEGKNIQYF. The DNA for the CDR3 is TGTGCCAGCTCACCACCGAAAAGAGGGGGAAGTGACGAGGGCAAAAACATTCAGTACTTC.

The count of this clone is one. The chain links TRBV9 to TRBJ2-7; 9 bases are a match to TRBD1. This CDR3 has 14 residues. V was pared by 0 bases and J by 6 bases, with 4 bases of the junction left unmatched. Germline V CDR1 and CDR2: SGDLS, YYNGEE. Here the CDR3 DNA reads TGTGCCAGCAGCGTAGAGGGGGGACAGGGCGAGCAGTACTTC. Encoded protein: CASSVEGGQGEQYF. Using reference TRBV9 and TRBJ2-7 for the parts outside the CDR3, the full variable domain is DSGVTQTPKHLITATGQRVTLRCSPRSGDLSVYWYQQSLDQGLQFLIQYYNGEERAKGNILERFSAQQFPDLHSELNLSSLELGDSALYFCASSVEGGQGEQYFGPGTRLTVT.

This rearrangement joins TRBV6-5 to TRBJ2-1; 11 bases match TRBD2. This CDR3 contains 14 residues. Germline V gene lookup returns CDR1 MNHEY and CDR2 SVGAGI. V gave up 4 bases and J gave up 6 bases; unmatched junction bases: 2. The CDR3: CASSLAGGPNEQFF. Written as DNA, the CDR3 is TGTGCCAGCAGTTTAGCGGGAGGGCCCAATGAGCAGTTCTTC.

Only a few counts were recorded for this clone. This chain connects TRBV4-3 to TRBJ2-3; 16 bases fit TRBD2. Germline V gene sequence: CDR1 LGHNA, CDR2 YSLEER. With V trimmed by 1 base and J by 2 bases, 9 bases remained unmatched. The CDR3 sequence is 20 residues long. The CDR3 region is CASSQAGPGLAGGHTDTQYF. DNA of the CDR3: TGCGCCAGCAGCCAAGCGGGACCGGGACTAGCGGGGGGGCACACAGATACGCAGTATTTT.

V usage is TRBV11-3 and J usage is TRBJ1-1; D gene uncertain. The V gene lost 5 bases and the J gene lost 3 bases, with 10 bases spanning the gap. CDR1 and CDR2 (germline): SGHNT, YENEEA. The length of the CDR3 is 13 residues. CDR3 DNA: TGTGCCAGCAGCGTAGCGAGTTACACTGAAGCTTTCTTT. Its protein product is CASSVASYTEAFF.

Details on this clone: Other DNA variants within this sample encode the same CDR3. The chain couples TRBV7-2 to TRBJ1-2; D is possibly TRBD1 (6 bases). V shed 5 bases and J shed 4 bases, with 11 bases lying between them. CDR3 length: 13 amino acids. The germline CDR1 and CDR2 sequences are SGHTA and FQGNSA. CDR3 sequence reads: CASSTTGSYGYTF. The CDR3 DNA follows: TGTGCCAGCAGCACCACAGGGAGCTATGGCTACACCTTC.

The chain is built from TRBV24-1 and TRBJ1-2, with 8 bases that match TRBD1. The V gene's germline CDR1 is KGHDR and CDR2 SFDVKD. With 4 bases clipped from V and 4 bases from J, the junction kept 7 bases outside the gene matches. This CDR3 has 15 residues. The CDR3 here is CATSEGQGAGYGYTF. The CDR3 DNA reads as TGTGCCACCAGTGAGGGCCAGGGGGCCGGCTATGGCTACACCTTC.

In nucleotides, the CDR3 is TGTGCCACCTCGGGGATAGCGGGAGAGTACCAAGAGACCCAGTACTTC. It yields the protein CATSGIAGEYQETQYF. The chain has TRBV19 and TRBJ2-5, with 9 positions matching TRBD2. V was pared by 10 bases and J by 0 bases, with 12 bases of the junction left unmatched. From germline, CDR1 is LNHDA and CDR2 SQIVND (reference sequence). This CDR3 region has 16 residues.

The chain carries TRBV27 and TRBJ1-5; possibly TRBD1 for D (6 bases). The germline V gene encodes CDR1 MNHEY and CDR2 SMNVEV (reference sequence). The CDR3 contains 15 residues. V lost 0 bases and J lost 6, with 12 bases in between. In DNA, the CDR3 is TGTGCCAGCAGTTTATCAACAGGGCTAGGTCAGCCCCAGCATTTT. Amino acids: CASSLSTGLGQPQHF.

The table lists this clone with a count of one. The CDR3 region is CASSLGADYNEQFF. The CDR3 region has the DNA TGCGCCAGCAGCTTAGGAGCCGACTACAATGAGCAGTTCTTC. The rearrangement joins TRBV5-1 to TRBJ2-1; D is ambiguous. The CDR3 runs 14 residues. The germline V gene encodes CDR1 SGHRS and CDR2 YFSETQ. V was shortened by 2 bases and J by 3 bases, with 9 bases between the two germline ends.

The rearrangement uses TRBV7-6 and TRBJ2-1; 7 nucleotides agree with TRBD1. This CDR3 is 16 amino acids long. CDR1 and CDR2 (germline): SGHVS, FNYEAQ. The J segment lost 5 bases and the V segment lost 0 bases, leaving 7 bases of the junction unmatched. CDR3 DNA: TGTGCCAGCAGCTTAGCGTTCGGGGACAGAGACAATGAGCAGTTCTTC. Translating gives CASSLAFGDRDNEQFF.